One sample yielded the 8 T cell receptor beta chains listed below, sequenced in a study of cytomegalovirus exposure and HLA in healthy donors. Primers: 60 Vbeta forward and 13 Jbeta reverse. Generated by immunoSEQ multiplex PCR, the TCRdb table keeps only in-frame clones and is missing some. The data hold about 180,000 clones, with roughly 78% observed a single time. Sequenced material: PBMCs. All receptors derive from a woman aged 40 to 50 in good health and CMV-seronegative.

The chain recombines TRBV5-1 with TRBJ1-3; 9 bases are a match to TRBD1. Germline lookup yields CDR1 SGHRS and CDR2 YFSETQ. V shed 2 bases, J shed 2 bases, and the junction held 5 bases outside the gene matches. This CDR3 region has 16 residues. The CDR3 DNA reads TGCGCCAGCAGCTTAGCACAGGGGGCCACTGGAAACACCATATATTTT. Amino acid sequence: CASSLAQGATGNTIYF.

The J gene is TRBJ2-1, the V gene TRBV6-1, with a possible D match to TRBD1 (5 bases). CDR1 and CDR2 from the germline V gene are MNHNS and SASEGT. The V end was cut by 1 base, the J end by 5 bases, with 12 bases between. This CDR3 has 15 amino acids. This CDR3 is CASSEGVRVNNEQFF. DNA for the CDR3: TGTGCCAGCAGTGAAGGCGTCAGGGTAAACAATGAGCAGTTCTTC.

This clone came up a few times. The gene calls are TRBV27 and TRBJ1-3; no firm D call. Trimming removed 9 bases at V and 0 bases at J, with 9 bases between. The CDR3 runs to 13 residues. Germline values: CDR1 MNHEY, CDR2 SMNVEV (reference sequence). CDR3 nucleotides: TGTGCCAGGAGAGGTGTCTCTGGAAACACCATATATTTT. Amino acids: CARRGVSGNTIYF.

The V call is TRBV30, the J call TRBJ2-5; 9 bases fit TRBD2. This CDR3 region has 15 residues. The V gene's germline CDR1 is GTSNPN and CDR2 SVGIG (reference sequence). The V segment lost 1 base and the J segment 5 bases; nucleotides outside the gene matches: 8. DNA of the CDR3: TGTGCCTGGAGTGAGGGCGGGGGGGCCCCGGAGACCCAGTACTTC. It specifies CAWSEGGGAPETQYF.

V gene TRBV5-1 combines with J gene TRBJ2-1; TRBD2 matches 7 bases. The CDR3 loop spans 17 amino acids. The junction had 13 bases not matched to a gene; V was cut back by 0 bases and J by 7 bases. Per germline, CDR1 SGHRS and CDR2 YFSETQ. CDR3 region: CASSLGITSGMRNEQFF. The CDR3, as DNA: TGCGCCAGCAGCTTGGGTATAACAAGCGGGATGAGGAATGAGCAGTTCTTC.

CDR3 in amino acids: CASSLTGLQETQYF. Written as DNA, the CDR3 is TGCGCCAGCAGCCTAACAGGGCTCCAAGAGACCCAGTACTTC. The chain joins TRBV4-1 to TRBJ2-5, with D perhaps TRBD1 (6 bases). The length of the CDR3 is 14 residues. V was trimmed by 4 bases and J by 1 base, leaving 10 bases between them. Germline lookup yields CDR1 MGHRA and CDR2 YSYEKL.

CDR3 DNA sequence: TGTGCCAGCACCGAATCTAGCGGGAGACGCAATGAGCAGTTCTTC. It is translated as CASTESSGRRNEQFF. V is TRBV28 and J is TRBJ2-1; 10 bases match TRBD2. Unmatched junction bases numbered 9, after V lost 7 bases and J lost 6 bases. The CDR3 extends over 15 amino acids. Germline V gene sequence: CDR1 MDHEN, CDR2 SYDVKM.

This chain joins TRBV29-1 and TRBJ2-7; 10 bases fit TRBD1. Germline CDR1 and CDR2: SQVTM and ANQGSEA. CDR3 length: 12 residues. The junction had 5 bases not matched to a gene; V was cut back by 7 bases and J by 5 bases. The CDR3: CSGRDRGHEQYF. CDR3 nucleotides: TGCAGCGGCCGGGACAGGGGTCACGAGCAGTACTTC.